This T cell receptor beta chain was observed in a study of cytomegalovirus exposure and HLA in healthy donors (dated by TCRdb to about 2017). In the study overall: In an earlier analysis of roughly 500 of the donors, about 260 Gb of sequence data and just under 120 million unique TCR beta sequences from roughly 180 million T cells were reported. Among the roughly 390 genotyped donors, around 81% belonged to the genetic ancestry cluster associated with self-reported Caucasian donors. An earlier analysis of some 600 of the donors applied high-throughput TCR beta sequencing to assess whether each TCR beta V gene segment acted as functional or pseudogenic. The study used immunosequencing to profile the T cell repertoires of hundreds of subjects and linked those repertoires to cytomegalovirus serostatus. A later analysis re-analyzed previously published TCR beta repertoires from hundreds of donors and added high-resolution HLA genotyping to study TCR occurrence patterns. Donor age, sex, ethnicity and CMV serostatus were collected together with the repertoire data. Roughly 300 gigabases of sequencing data and tens of millions of unique TCR sequences made up an early release that covered several hundred HLA-typed donors. In the later analysis, no new phenotypic data were used to find candidate immune exposures; instead, reliance was placed on TCR beta sequences and their occurrence across donors. On average, 235,054 unique TCR beta nucleotide sequences were sequenced per donor among a few hundred genotyped donors of the cohort, with roughly 20% of those sequences being non-productive. Every discovery cohort repertoire had been produced on one sequencing platform. Both class I and class II loci were covered by HLA typing, at four-digit resolution. A later genetic analysis took genome-wide SNP genotypes for about 55% of the 666 donors and used that subset as a discovery cohort. Because of strong linkage in the cohort, roughly five DR-DQ haplotypes were treated as single units for association and clustering. The number of typed donors differed by locus: about 620-640 for A, B, C, DRB1 and DQB1; approximately 520 for DQA1; 600 to 610 for DPA1; and around 490 for DPB1. To predict cytomegalovirus infection status, the study brought together high-throughput TCR immunosequencing, statistical association of individual TCRs with disease status, and machine learning. The study was designed to test whether signatures of past pathogen exposure could be identified by cataloging public T cell receptors. Along with the approximately 600-subject first cohort, a separate validation cohort of 120 different subjects was used. Beyond this particular receptor, the publication reports: In the study, 150 to 200 TCR beta chains were listed as associated with cytomegalovirus. An association between a missense DCLRE1C variant and V-gene and J-gene trimming of TCR beta chains was found in a later genetic analysis and replicated in an independent cohort. In vitro tests confirmed that a few of the cytomegalovirus-associated TCR beta chains recognize cytomegalovirus antigens. Presence/absence analyses assumed roughly uniform sequencing depth across donors, an assumption that may not hold. In an earlier analysis of some 500 of the donors, most TCR beta V segments were observed in productive rearrangements about 87% or about 30% of the time, broadly matching IMGT annotations. A group of highly shared sequence variants was considered likely to be a technical artifact of the sequencing pipeline. Strong co-occurrence of HLA alleles, especially DR and DQ, made assigning TCR associations to individual alleles difficult. Only TCR beta chains were sequenced in this cohort, and the absence of alpha or paired-chain data limited detectable features. It was suggested by the authors that the approach could potentially be generalized to other disease states and immunological phenotypes. A later genetic analysis reported fewer N-insertions in productive TCRs among donors in an Asian-associated ancestry cluster than the roughly 670-donor mean. HLA typing was unavailable for some donors at each locus, so association tests used only the typed subset. For the cohort, immune exposure information was limited to CMV serostatus. A further reported finding was that TCR beta sequences accurately predicted the HLA-A and HLA-B alleles for most subjects in the first cohort. Correlated functional status among segregating V segments might be attributable to linkage disequilibrium, but an unknown experimental factor could not be ruled out. Because counts were too low, seventeen rarely observed V segments, including chromosome 9 orphons, were excluded from the earlier analysis of 587 of the donors. According to a later analysis, most CMV-associated TCR beta chains appeared to be HLA-restricted, and the HLA associations seemed to be driven largely by CMV exposure. Some IMGT-functional V segments, including TRBV6-2 and TRBV6-3, could not be distinguished by the 87-base-pair reads and were therefore excluded. Compared with equally common non-associated chains, HLA-associated TCR beta chains in a later analysis were more clonally expanded and had lower generation probabilities. Several of the top co-occurrence clusters appeared to be linked to parvovirus B19, influenza, CMV and Epstein-Barr virus, according to a later analysis. Specific HLA alleles were associated with 18,000 or so TCR beta sequences at a false discovery rate of 0.05 in a later analysis. In both the original and validation cohorts, the classifier was reported to diagnose cytomegalovirus status with high specificity and sensitivity. In a later analysis, the rate of TCR association differed among HLA loci, with DRB1 alleles having the most associated TCRs and HLA-C alleles having the fewest. Most TCR sequences were observed very rarely across donors, whereas some public TCRs were present in many individuals.

The receptor library was made with the immunoSEQ multiplex PCR assay. A mixture of 60 forward primers for TCR Vbeta segments and 13 reverse primers for TCR Jbeta segments was used in the multiplex PCR. The CDR3 region of rearranged TCR beta genes was amplified from genomic DNA by a multiplex PCR assay. The Illumina HiSeq System was used to sequence the amplified TCR beta libraries as 87-base-pair reads. On the authors' methods: A later analysis counted about 80 million unique TCR beta chains across the 600 to 850 repertoires, and about 10 million of these chains were shared by at least two donors. Raw reads were error-corrected and collapsed into unique sequences with a nearest-neighbor algorithm that merged closely related sequences to remove PCR and sequencing errors. To assign V, D and J gene segments, CDR3 sequences were aligned to IMGT reference sequences. Each retained sequence needed at least a six-nucleotide match to both a V gene segment and a J gene segment. A rearrangement counted as productive if the CDR3 had no stop codons and remained in frame with V and J, and every other rearrangement counted as non-productive. Following IMGT convention, CDR3 was defined as the stretch from the second conserved V-encoded cysteine to the conserved J-encoded phenylalanine. Sequences without an unambiguous match to a single V gene segment were excluded from the earlier analysis of 587 of the donors. In an earlier analysis of some 590 of the donors, V segments were called functional above 56.7% productive rearrangements and were called segregating when the between-donor standard deviation exceeded 5%. A statistical classification framework was built to diagnose cytomegalovirus status from the catalog of TCR beta chain sequences. A later analysis assigned V and J genes by comparing TCR nucleotide sequences with IMGT/GENE-DB human TR gene sequences. Using the TCRdist pipeline, a later analysis assigned CDR3 sequences along with most-parsimonious VDJ recombination scenarios. In a later analysis, each TCR beta chain was defined by its CDR3 amino acid sequence together with its V-gene family, and reads without a unique V-gene family were excluded. To address suspected cross-contamination and a sequencing artifact, a later analysis removed roughly 580 highly shared, low-generation-probability nucleotide sequences. For each public chain, a later analysis derived a clonal expansion index from normalized ranks of inferred template counts within each repertoire. In a later analysis, generation probabilities were computed with a VDJ recombination model fitted to out-of-frame rearrangements, and the resulting probabilities were checked against IGoR. In a later analysis, hypergeometric tests were used to score TCR-TCR, TCR-HLA and TCR-CMV co-occurrence, with a repertoire-size bias correction applied to TCR pairs. In a later analysis, false discovery rates were estimated by permuting HLA or CMV assignments 20 times. In a later analysis, co-occurring TCRs were grouped using DBSCAN, and TCRdist sequence similarity was added for clustering within HLA-allele-positive subsets. Repertoires with fewer than 30,000 or more than 120,000 public chains, plus five repertoires with anomalous nucleotide sharing, were excluded from co-occurrence clustering. The table comes from immuneACCESS by way of TCRdb, which keeps in-frame sequences with V and J called. Part of the clones is missing from these tables; in studies checked, under half for an unresolved V gene and the rest for unknown reasons. Clonal size and the V and J genes are those of that table, whereas D and trimming came from the DNA. This sample is represented by under 200,000 clones; 62% of them were singletons. The top ten clonotypes cover around 3.2% of the sample.

Of note for this clone: It lacks a known antigen. No clone much larger than this one lies a single base away; base qualities are absent.

The CDR1 and CDR2 encoded by the germline V gene are MGHRA and YSYEKL. Measured from the cysteine to the phenylalanine, the CDR3 is 15 residues long. The entry retains the CDR3 DNA only, 45 bases that are in frame from base 1. Germline trimming amounts to 4 bases on V and 4 bases on J, with 7 as the count of junction bases outside the gene matches. The cohort was made up of 650 to 700 healthy bone marrow donors. Cohort members were all nominally healthy when sampled, although unrecorded immune exposures were likely present. The donor tested CMV seronegative, placing the donor among the 352 seronegative members of the cohort. A peripheral blood sample was provided by each donor, and peripheral blood mononuclear cells were used for TCR beta sequencing. The Qiagen DNeasy Blood Extraction Kit was used to extract genomic DNA from the blood cell samples.

The sample comprised PBMCs. This clonotype was obtained from a man in his forties or fifties in good health and CMV-seronegative. The rearranged segments are TRBV4-1 and TRBJ1-3; 7 of the junction bases match TRBD1. The CDR3 reads CASSRGTGQGNTIYF. The DNA sequence reads TGCGCCAGCAGCCGAGGTACGGGACAGGGAAACACCATATATTTT.